This T cell receptor (beta chain) was obtained from a study of CD8+CD57+ T cells in acquired aplastic anemia. On the study more broadly: Sorted CD4+ and CD8+ cells yielded roughly 3.5 ug of DNA on average. General study points: Fewer than 35 shared CD8+ CDR3s appeared highly expressed within patients' immunodominant clones.

Sequencing involved patients with CD8+CD57+ cell expansion previously shown by flow cytometry. Untreated patients provided the blood samples, with no therapy given before sampling. This clonotype occurred a few times. Its antigen is still unknown. Profiles of TCR beta VDJ and CDR3 were generated from a genomic DNA template. MiXCR was run by TCRdb on the reads, yielding one entry per CDR3 protein. The table shows about 220,000 distinct CDR3 sequences, with around half occurring only once. V lost 1 base and J lost 0; bases outside the gene matches: 5. Germline V CDR1 and CDR2: MGHRA, YSYEKL. The CDR3 is 16 amino acids.

This clonotype was obtained from a human donor with aplastic anemia. The genes are TRBV4-1 and TRBJ1-1; 7 nucleotides match TRBD1. The source material was sorted CD4+, CD8+, or CD8+CD57+ T cells (not recorded which) from PBMCs. The CDR3 region has the DNA TGCGCCAGCAGCCAAGTGACAGGGACCCTGAACACTGAAGCTTTCTTT. It is translated as CASSQVTGTLNTEAFF.